The present T cell receptor (beta chain) was sequenced within a study of radiotherapy plus CTLA-4 blockade in lung cancer. The CDR3 has 15 amino acids. V lost 0 bases and J 2 bases, leaving 10 bases between the germline ends. Germline lookup yields CDR1 MNHEY and CDR2 SVGAGI. Produced via immunoSEQ multiplex PCR; TCRdb's table is partial and in-frame only. The top ten hold 20% to 25% of the sample, which has roughly 30,000 clones, 75% to 90% seen once. This specimen was peripheral blood, taken from a patient treated with radiotherapy plus ipilimumab. This clonotype was sampled from a human donor with non-small cell lung cancer that progressed on radiotherapy plus ipilimumab. This chain connects TRBV6-5 to TRBJ1-2, with D uncertain. The CDR3 nucleotides are TGTGCCAGCAGTTACTCCCCCACGGGAAACTATGGCTACACCTTC. Translating gives CASSYSPTGNYGYTF.